Each of the 21 T cell receptor beta chains below was sequenced from the same sample in a study of identical twins. TCRdb reanalysed the 5' RACE reads using MiXCR and keeps one entry per CDR3 protein. Among around 340,000 distinct CDR3 sequences listed, approximately 13% were seen once. The same data also contributed to another study, on yellow fever vaccine responses in identical twins.

Sequenced: CD8+ T cells sorted from blood. Receptors were obtained from a woman younger than 30 in good health.

This clonotype occurred a few times. The chain carries TRBV7-2 and TRBJ2-7; 13 bases line up with TRBD2. The CDR3 sequence is 15 residues long. V gave up 5 bases and J gave up 2 bases; unmatched junction bases: 3. Germline V gives CDR1 SGHTA, CDR2 FQGNSA. CDR3 residues: CASSAGLAGTYEQYF. CDR3 DNA sequence: TGTGCCAGCAGCGCGGGACTAGCGGGAACCTACGAGCAGTACTTC. The full variable domain, in which reference TRBV7-2 and TRBJ2-7 provide the parts outside the CDR3, is GAGVSQSPSNKVTEKGKDVELRCDPISGHTALYWYRQSLGQGLEFLIYFQGNSAPDKSGLPSDRFSAERTGGSVSTLTIQRTQQEDSAVYLCASSAGLAGTYEQYFGPGTRLTVT.

The V gene is TRBV7-6, the J gene TRBJ2-3; 8 bases are shared with TRBD2. Trimming removed 2 bases from V and 5 bases from J; junction bases left unmatched: 3. The CDR3 loop spans 14 amino acids. The V gene's germline CDR1 is SGHVS and CDR2 FNYEAQ. The CDR3: CASSLNGGGDTQYF. The CDR3 DNA follows: TGTGCCAGCAGCTTAAACGGGGGGGGAGATACGCAGTATTTT.

This clonotype has a handful of counts. The chain is built from TRBV3-1 and TRBJ2-5; D gene ambiguous. Germline-derived CDR1 and CDR2 are LGHDT and YNNKEL (reference sequence). The CDR3 extends over 15 amino acids. V dropped 0 bases and J dropped 2 bases, with 10 bases sitting between them. The CDR3 sequence is CASSQDIGQQETQYF. In DNA form, the CDR3 reads TGTGCCAGCAGCCAAGATATCGGGCAGCAAGAGACCCAGTACTTC.

This clonotype turned up a few times. The chain employs TRBV7-9 and TRBJ2-1; 7 bases agree with TRBD2. With 5 bases clipped from V and 12 bases from J, the junction kept 7 bases outside the gene matches. Germline V gene lookup returns CDR1 SEHNR and CDR2 FQNEAQ (reference sequence). This CDR3 is built from 12 residues. The CDR3 DNA follows: TGTGCCAGCAGCCTAACTAGCGTTCGGCAGTTCTTC. It specifies CASSLTSVRQFF.

V gene TRBV29-1 combines with J gene TRBJ2-2; 9 bases are a match to TRBD2. The junction had 6 bases not matched to a gene; V was cut back by 4 bases and J by 3 bases. Germline CDR1 SQVTM, CDR2 ANQGSEA. CDR3 length equals 15 residues. CDR3 sequence (DNA): TGCAGCGTTGTCTCCGGGACTAGCCACACCGGGGAGCTGTTTTTT. Protein: CSVVSGTSHTGELFF.

This clonotype appeared a few times. The chain is built from TRBV4-1 and TRBJ2-3; D unclear. CDR1 and CDR2 (germline): MGHRA, YSYEKL. V shed 3 bases and J shed 3 bases, with 7 bases lying between them. This CDR3 contains 13 residues. The CDR3: CASSHVRTDTQYF. The CDR3 nucleotides are TGCGCCAGCAGCCACGTGAGAACAGATACGCAGTATTTT.

Worth noting for this clonotype: An end of the junction differs from the germline gene, which may be a read error. V and J are TRBV7-6 and TRBJ2-5; D not resolved. Per the germline V gene, CDR1 is SGHVS and CDR2 is FNYEAQ. This CDR3 is 13 amino acids long. CDR3: CASSLEDQETKYF. The CDR3 nucleotides read TGTGCCAGCAGCTTAGAGGACCAAGAGACCAAGTACTTC.

In this sample, this clonotype turned up many times. The CDR3 here is CSGRGGANTEAFF. CDR3 DNA: TGCAGCGGCCGCGGGGGCGCGAACACTGAAGCTTTCTTT. This chain joins TRBV29-1 and TRBJ1-1, with D possibly TRBD1 on 6 matching bases. V lost 7 bases, J lost 1 base, and 13 bases lay in between. The germline V gene encodes CDR1 SQVTM and CDR2 ANQGSEA. The CDR3 loop spans 13 amino acids.

The chain joins TRBV27 to TRBJ2-6, with D unresolved. CDR1 is MNHEY and CDR2 is SMNVEV in the germline V gene (reference sequence). The CDR3 extends over 16 amino acids. V lost 6 bases and J 0 bases, leaving 12 bases between the germline ends. CDR3 in DNA: TGTGCCAGCAGCTACCGTGCCTACTCTGGGGCCAACGTCCTGACTTTC. Translating gives CASSYRAYSGANVLTF.

There are a few counts of this clonotype. The chain uses TRBV20-1 and TRBJ2-1; D is uncertain. Trimming took 6 bases from V and 6 from J, leaving 15 bases between them. This CDR3 comprises 13 residues. Per germline, CDR1 DFQATT and CDR2 SNEGSKA (reference sequence). CDR3 sequence: CSAPPVDSNEQFF. DNA of the CDR3: TGCAGTGCCCCCCCCGTTGATTCCAATGAGCAGTTCTTC.

In its sample, this clonotype was seen a few times. The V call is TRBV11-1, the J call TRBJ2-7; tentatively, D is TRBD1 or TRBD2 (6 bases each). The CDR3 spans 18 residues. V lost 1 base and J 5 bases, leaving 24 bases between the germline ends. The V gene's germline CDR1 is SGHAT and CDR2 FQDESV (reference sequence). As DNA, the CDR3 is TGTGCCAGCAGCTTAGGGGCGGGACAAGTTGGGAGTACCCACGAGCAGTACTTC. Protein sequence: CASSLGAGQVGSTHEQYF.

This clonotype was seen repeatedly, ten times or more. The chain carries TRBV10-2 and TRBJ2-7; 9 positions agree with TRBD2. The V gene end was trimmed by 7 bases and the J gene end by 7 bases; junction bases not matched to a gene: 17. The CDR3 covers 16 residues. Germline CDR1 is WSHSY and CDR2 is SAAADI. The CDR3 region has the DNA TGCGCCAGCACGTCGATAGCGGGAGCCAAACCGGGAGAGCAGTACTTC. Translating gives CASTSIAGAKPGEQYF.

The genes are TRBV10-2 and TRBJ2-6; D may be TRBD2 (6 bases). The germline V and J ends were trimmed by 0 bases and 13 bases, with 16 bases remaining between them. The CDR3 runs to 15 residues. Germline V gene data show CDR1 as WSHSY and CDR2 as SAAADI. The CDR3 coding sequence is TGCGCCAGCAGTGAGTCGCTGCCAGGAGGGAAAGTCCTGACTTTC. Encoded protein: CASSESLPGGKVLTF.

The chain uses TRBV15 and TRBJ2-5; D is unresolved. V was pared by 1 base and J by 4 bases, with 10 bases between. This CDR3 comprises 14 residues. Looked up from germline, CDR1 is LNHNV and CDR2 is YYDKDF (reference sequence). CDR3 sequence reads: CATSRANSRETQYF. CDR3 bases: TGTGCCACCAGCAGAGCAAATAGTCGAGAGACCCAGTACTTC.

This clonotype was counted at least ten times. This rearrangement joins TRBV12-3 or TRBV12-4 to TRBJ2-2, with D maybe TRBD1 (5 bases). The CDR3 has 13 amino acids. The V end lost 5 bases, the J end lost 4 bases, and 8 bases lay between the germline ends. CDR3 protein: CASSLGVTGELFF. CDR3 nucleotide sequence: TGTGCCAGCAGTCTAGGGGTCACCGGGGAGCTGTTTTTT.

The sample holds a few counts of this clonotype. V is TRBV11-3 and J is TRBJ2-3; a possible D gene is TRBD1 (6 bases). Germline lookup yields CDR1 SGHNT and CDR2 YENEEA. V was cut by 5 bases and J by 0 bases, with 18 bases left in between. This CDR3 has 17 residues. The chain's CDR3 is CASSPKRHGQSTDTQYF. In DNA form, the CDR3 reads TGTGCCAGCAGCCCAAAAAGGCACGGACAGAGCACAGATACGCAGTATTTT.

This clonotype was detected a few times. The CDR3 spells CASSLGVLQETQYF. Written as DNA, the CDR3 is TGCGCCAGCAGCTTGGGTGTGCTCCAAGAGACCCAGTACTTC. The J gene is TRBJ2-5, the V gene TRBV5-1; D is undetermined. V gave up 0 bases and J gave up 1 base, with 7 bases separating them. Germline loops: CDR1 SGHRS, CDR2 YFSETQ. The CDR3 totals 14 residues.

The chain joins TRBV15 to TRBJ2-3; 10 bases agree with TRBD2. V dropped 3 bases and J dropped 5; count of bases not matched to a gene: 8. CDR1 LNHNV and CDR2 YYDKDF come from the germline V gene (reference sequence). CDR3 length: 16 amino acids. CDR3 in amino acids: CATSSRAGGPGDTQYF. CDR3 sequence (DNA): TGTGCCACCAGCAGTAGAGCGGGAGGGCCAGGAGATACGCAGTATTTT.

The chain links TRBV7-8 to TRBJ2-3; D is ambiguous. V was trimmed by 3 bases and J by 0 bases, leaving 4 bases between them. The CDR3 has 13 residues. Germline V gene sequence: CDR1 SGHVS, CDR2 FQNEAQ. The DNA for the CDR3 is TGTGCCAGCAGCTTCCAGAGCACAGATACGCAGTATTTT. This codes for CASSFQSTDTQYF.

The V gene is TRBV20-1, the J gene TRBJ2-7; D not resolved. V was pared by 0 bases and J by 3 bases, with 9 bases between. The CDR3 loop spans 13 amino acids. The germline V gene has CDR1 DFQATT and CDR2 SNEGSKA (reference sequence). Written as DNA, the CDR3 is TGCAGTGCTAGAGATGCCGGGTTCTACGAGCAGTACTTC. As protein: CSARDAGFYEQYF.

This clonotype turned up a few times. The CDR3 sequence: CASSPRTSGIDTQYF. The CDR3 DNA is TGTGCCAGCAGCCCCCGGACTAGCGGGATCGATACGCAGTATTTT. V and J are TRBV27 and TRBJ2-3, with 12 positions matching TRBD2. The CDR3 totals 15 residues. Germline loops: CDR1 MNHEY, CDR2 SMNVEV (reference sequence). V trimming: 6 bases; J trimming: 6 bases; junction bases outside the gene matches: 7.